A few counts support the clone carrying this T cell receptor beta chain. V was cut by 0 bases and J by 4 bases, with 11 bases left in between. Looked up from germline, CDR1 is SGDLS and CDR2 is YYNGEE. The CDR3 extends over 14 amino acids. These data are taken from a study of sequential checkpoint blockade in melanoma. Study details: Arm A got nivolumab then ipilimumab; arm B the reverse, 1:1. Maintenance nivolumab came after either treatment sequence.

The treatment was: randomized to nivolumab then ipilimumab (arm A) or the reverse (arm B). PBMC sorting kept live CD3+CD8+ cells without CD19 or CD56. The table came from immunoSEQ multiplex PCR; TCRdb's copy has only in-frame clones and leaves some out. This table holds 5,000 or so clones, 75% found once. The clonotype was recovered from a human patient with melanoma. Some clones in this sample may be carry-over from other donors' samples. Here the sequenced sample was CD8+ T cells sorted from blood (inferred from file names), taken from a patient given nivolumab and ipilimumab in sequence. V and J are TRBV9 and TRBJ2-7, with TRBD1 as a possible D gene (5 bases). The CDR3 spells CASSVGSAGYEQYF. The CDR3, as DNA: TGTGCCAGCAGCGTAGGGTCGGCAGGGTACGAGCAGTACTTC.